The rows below give T cell receptor beta chains drawn from one sample of a study of Ad26.COV2.S vaccination and SARS-CoV-2 variants. Data came from immunoSEQ multiplex PCR; TCRdb stores just in-frame clones and leaves some out. Of about 350,000 clones listed, approximately 84% were seen once; the top ten hold approximately 3.5%. The sequences come from peripheral blood, collected in a trial of Ad26.COV2.S vaccine versus placebo. Receptor source: a person aged 18 to 59 who received the Ad26.COV2.S COVID-19 vaccine or a placebo. Both conserved end residues are part of each CDR3. A D gene is named only where the DNA matches it firmly. Some rows have no size entry. The others give once, few or many, or a class for an expanded clone.

cdr3_length	v_call	clone_size	d_call	j_call	cdr3_nt	cdr3_aa
15	TRBV27	-	TRBD1	TRBJ2-3	TGTGCCAGCAGTAACCGGGACAGTATCACAGATACGCAGTATTTT	CASSNRDSITDTQYF
14	TRBV5-1	few	TRBD1	TRBJ1-6	TGCGCCAGCAGCGGGGACAGGGCCGATTCACCCCTCCACTTT	CASSGDRADSPLHF
16	TRBV4-3	once	TRBD2	TRBJ2-5	TGCGCCAGCAGCCAACTAGCGGGGGGATTCCAAGAGACCCAGTACTTC	CASSQLAGGFQETQYF
15	TRBV15	-	-	TRBJ2-1	TGTGCCACCAGCAGGCCAGGGGTAGGGTACAATGAGCAGTTCTTC	CATSRPGVGYNEQFF
15	TRBV18	-	-	TRBJ2-1	TGTGCCAGCTCACCACCCGGCGGTTCCTACAATGAGCAGTTCTTC	CASSPPGGSYNEQFF
13	TRBV29-1	-	TRBD1	TRBJ2-5	TGCAGCGTTTCGGGACAGGGGGCAGAGACCCAGTACTTC	CSVSGQGAETQYF
18	TRBV7-9	few	-	TRBJ1-5	TGTGCCAGCAGCTTATCTCTGGCAGGGTCGGGATACAATCAGCCCCAGCATTTT	CASSLSLAGSGYNQPQHF
15	TRBV11-2	-	TRBD2	TRBJ2-5	TGTGCCAGCAGCTTAGCGGGGGGGACCCAAGAGACCCAGTACTTC	CASSLAGGTQETQYF
13	TRBV7-9	-	-	TRBJ1-2	TGTGCCAGCAGCCGACGGGGTGGAGATGGCTACACCTTC	CASSRRGGDGYTF
15	TRBV19	-	-	TRBJ2-6	TGTGCCAGTACCCAGTGGCCATCTGGGGCCAACGTCCTGACTTTC	CASTQWPSGANVLTF
15	TRBV18	few	-	TRBJ1-1	TGTGCCAGCTCACCACTTTTCCCGACCGGGCAAGAAGCTTTCTTT	CASSPLFPTGQEAFF
15	TRBV6-1	-	-	TRBJ1-2	TGTGCCAGCAGTGAAGCGTTGGGCAGGAACTATGGCTACACCTTC	CASSEALGRNYGYTF
14	TRBV30	-	-	TRBJ2-2	TGTGCCTGGAGTGAAAGGCCGAACACCGGGGAGCTGTTTTTT	CAWSERPNTGELFF
13	TRBV6-6	once	-	TRBJ1-2	TGTGCCAGCAGCGCCCAGGTTCGCTATGGCTACACCTTC	CASSAQVRYGYTF
16	TRBV5-1	-	-	TRBJ1-3	TGCGCCAGCAGCTTGGGGGTGTCGAACTCTGGAAACACCATATATTTT	CASSLGVSNSGNTIYF
13	TRBV6-5	-	-	TRBJ1-5	TGTGCCAGCGGGGATTCCGTCAATCAGCCCCAGCATTTT	CASGDSVNQPQHF
17	TRBV30	-	TRBD2	TRBJ2-1	TGTGCCTGGACTGGGACTAGCGGGACGAGCTCCTACAATGAGCAGTTCTTC	CAWTGTSGTSSYNEQFF
18	TRBV5-1	-	-	TRBJ2-7	TGCGCCAGCAGCGGGCCCGGGAGCACAGTCGGGAAGGGATACGAGCAGTACTTC	CASSGPGSTVGKGYEQYF
16	TRBV6-2/TRBV6-3	-	TRBD2	TRBJ2-5	TGTGCCAGCAGTTGGGGACCGGGACTAGCGGAAGAGACCCAGTACTTC	CASSWGPGLAEETQYF
14	TRBV9	-	TRBD2	TRBJ2-3	TGTGCCAGCAGCCGTAGCGGGATCGTCGATACGCAGTATTTT	CASSRSGIVDTQYF
14	TRBV2	-	-	TRBJ1-6	TGTGCCAGCAGCGGGGACTTCTATAATTCACCCCTCCACTTT	CASSGDFYNSPLHF
15	TRBV4-3	-	-	TRBJ2-3	TGCGCCAGCAGTCAGGGGGAGGGGGACGGTGATACGCAGTATTTT	CASSQGEGDGDTQYF
14	TRBV5-1	-	TRBD1	TRBJ1-6	TGCGCCAGCAGCTTCGGGGACAGCAGCTCACCCCTCCACTTT	CASSFGDSSSPLHF
15	TRBV18	-	-	TRBJ2-5	TGTGCCAGCTCACCAGCAAGTCGACGGGGTGAGACCCAGTACTTC	CASSPASRRGETQYF
15	TRBV7-2	-	TRBD1	TRBJ2-7	TGTGCCAGCAGCCCTGGACAGGGCGGCCCCTACGAGCAGTACTTC	CASSPGQGGPYEQYF
11	TRBV2	few	-	TRBJ2-5	TGTGCCAGCAGTGAAGGGGAGACCCAGTACTTC	CASSEGETQYF
16	TRBV30	once	TRBD2	TRBJ2-7	TGTGCCTGGAGTGTAAGTAGGGGACTAGCGGCCTACGAGCAGTACTTC	CAWSVSRGLAAYEQYF
15	TRBV6-4	-	TRBD1	TRBJ2-5	TGTGCCAGCAGGGGGACAGGGCGACAACAAGAGACCCAGTACTTC	CASRGTGRQQETQYF